A single TCR beta chain is shown here with its context. Its target is unknown. This record belongs to a study of blood T cells in healthy people across ages. Study-wide background: Template-switching capture recovered about one barcoded beta molecule per two T cells. Study observations and caveats: Diversity estimated from one million T cells was considered an underestimate. Per-million-T-cell TCR beta diversity fell roughly linearly with age. CMV status of donors was unknown, possibly confounding expanded clonotype changes.

The V gene end was trimmed by 7 bases and the J gene end by 4 bases; junction bases not matched to a gene: 17. This CDR3 is 19 amino acids long. For the second PCR, which ran for roughly 6 to 12 cycles, a sample-barcoded 5' primer and a J-beta primer mix were used. TCRdb re-derived calls from the 5' RACE reads in MiXCR, one entry per CDR3 protein. Of over 1.5 million distinct CDR3 sequences listed, 49% are singletons. The specimen sequenced was blood. The genes are TRBV12-3 or TRBV12-4 and TRBJ2-1; 12 bases fit TRBD2. The source is a middle-aged woman in good health. CDR3: CASTNRWTSGKGTYNEQFF. The CDR3 DNA follows: TGTGCCAGCACAAACCGATGGACTAGCGGGAAAGGTACTTACAATGAGCAGTTCTTC.